This T cell receptor beta chain was sequenced in a study of regulatory T cells in long-lasting Graves disease. Trimming shortened V by 2 bases and J by 7 bases, and 9 bases separated the two germline ends. Germline V gives CDR1 DFQATT, CDR2 SNEGSKA (reference sequence). This CDR3 is built from 11 residues. The sample's time point: newly diagnosed GD, antithyroid drugs for less than 3 months. Preparation of the TCR library used RNA extracted from PBMCs. Construction of the TCR beta libraries employed iRepertoire HTBI primers in conjunction with Arm-PCR of CDR3 regions. One entry per CDR3 protein results from TCRdb running MiXCR on the multiplex PCR reads. The sample carries around 480,000 distinct CDR3 sequences, 15% to 20% recorded once. These data were likewise used in another study, on T cells in Graves' hyperthyroidism and ophthalmopathy.

The rearrangement joins TRBV20-1 to TRBJ2-7; no firm D call. Here the sequenced sample was peripheral blood mononuclear cells (PBMCs), taken at new diagnosis, from a patient treated with antithyroid drugs. This sequence originates from a woman between 40 and 65 years old with Graves disease. The chain's CDR3 is CSARSENEQYF. CDR3 nucleotide sequence: TGCAGTGCTAGAAGTGAGAATGAGCAGTACTTC.